This T cell receptor beta chain was documented in a study of OX40 agonist ivuxolimab in advanced cancers. Study background: Patients received the agonistic anti-OX40 (CD134) antibody ivuxolimab. Patients in the trial were receiving intravenous ivuxolimab every 2 weeks, at doses of 0.01 to 10 mg/kg. The dose-escalation cohort was approximately 85% male, with a mean age of around 54 years, ranging about 23 to 90. Partial responses were seen in three patients, one with hepatocellular carcinoma and two with cutaneous melanoma.

Sequencing used immunoSEQ multiplex PCR; TCRdb keeps in-frame clones, though not all of them. The sample records almost 80,000 clones, about four fifths being singletons. This CDR3 is built from 13 residues. The V end lost 6 bases, the J end lost 0 bases, and 6 bases lay between the germline ends. Germline V lookup: CDR1 KGHSH, CDR2 LQKENI. This clone was seen a handful of times. This chain links TRBV18 with TRBJ2-4; no clear D gene. This receptor was taken from an adult with an advanced solid tumor such as melanoma, head and neck, liver or kidney cancer. This material consisted of CD4+ or CD8+ T cells sorted from blood, taken in a trial of the OX40 agonist ivuxolimab. The CDR3 sequence is CASSLEAKNIQYF. CDR3 DNA sequence: TGTGCCAGCTCCCTCGAAGCCAAAAACATTCAGTACTTC.